The rows below give T cell receptor beta chains drawn from one sample of a study of cytomegalovirus exposure and HLA in healthy donors. Generated by immunoSEQ multiplex PCR, the TCRdb table keeps only in-frame clones and is missing some. The table lists a few hundred thousand clones, approximately 82% of them singletons. The sequenced sample was PBMCs. Every receptor here comes from a woman aged 40 to 50 in good health and CMV-seronegative. CDR3s include the opening cysteine and the closing phenylalanine or tryptophan. The order of the fields is J gene, V gene, clone size, D gene, CDR3 length, CDR3 DNA, CDR3 protein. A D gene is named only where the DNA matches it firmly. For some rows the clone size is stated as once, few or many, or as a class when expanded; others skip it.

j_call: TRBJ2-7; v_call: TRBV28; clone_size: NA; d_call: NA; cdr3_length: 14; cdr3_nt: TGTGCCAGCACCCTGGATCACAGCTCCTACGAGCAGTACTTC; cdr3_aa: CASTLDHSSYEQYF
j_call: TRBJ1-3; v_call: TRBV5-5; clone_size: NA; d_call: TRBD1; cdr3_length: 16; cdr3_nt: TGTGCCAGCAGCGTGACAGGGATTAGGACTGGAAACACCATATATTTT; cdr3_aa: CASSVTGIRTGNTIYF
j_call: TRBJ1-2; v_call: TRBV27; clone_size: once; d_call: TRBD1; cdr3_length: 15; cdr3_nt: TGTGCCAGCAGTTCCCCACAGGGGGGGGTCTATGGCTACACCTTC; cdr3_aa: CASSSPQGGVYGYTF
j_call: TRBJ2-2; v_call: TRBV9; clone_size: NA; d_call: NA; cdr3_length: 14; cdr3_nt: TGTGCCAGCAGCGCAGGACAGATCACCGGGGAGCTGTTTTTT; cdr3_aa: CASSAGQITGELFF
j_call: TRBJ1-3; v_call: TRBV9; clone_size: NA; d_call: NA; cdr3_length: 15; cdr3_nt: TGTGCCAGCAGCCCGAAGGCGGGCTCTGGAAACACCATATATTTT; cdr3_aa: CASSPKAGSGNTIYF
j_call: TRBJ1-6; v_call: TRBV6-1; clone_size: NA; d_call: TRBD1; cdr3_length: 15; cdr3_nt: TGTGCCAGCAGTGAATCGGGACAGGGGCGTTCACCCCTCCACTTT; cdr3_aa: CASSESGQGRSPLHF
j_call: TRBJ2-7; v_call: TRBV7-2; clone_size: NA; d_call: NA; cdr3_length: 14; cdr3_nt: TGTGCCAGCAGCCAAGGGTCTGACAGCTACGAGCAGTACTTC; cdr3_aa: CASSQGSDSYEQYF
j_call: TRBJ1-6; v_call: TRBV6-5; clone_size: many; d_call: NA; cdr3_length: 12; cdr3_nt: TGTGCCAGCAGGGCAAGTAATTCACCCCTCCACTTT; cdr3_aa: CASRASNSPLHF
j_call: TRBJ1-2; v_call: TRBV14; clone_size: NA; d_call: NA; cdr3_length: 15; cdr3_nt: TGTGCCAGCAGCCCCACTTTAATAGGCGGGGTTGGCTACACCTTC; cdr3_aa: CASSPTLIGGVGYTF
j_call: TRBJ2-1; v_call: TRBV4-1; clone_size: many; d_call: NA; cdr3_length: 15; cdr3_nt: TGCGCCAGCAGCCATTTGATCCGGGACTTCGATGAGCAGTTCTTC; cdr3_aa: CASSHLIRDFDEQFF
j_call: TRBJ1-5; v_call: TRBV2; clone_size: NA; d_call: TRBD1; cdr3_length: 17; cdr3_nt: TGTGCCAGCAGTGAAAGGACGACGACAGGGGGCGGTCAGCCCCAGCATTTT; cdr3_aa: CASSERTTTGGGQPQHF
j_call: TRBJ2-1; v_call: TRBV7-6; clone_size: NA; d_call: TRBD2; cdr3_length: 16; cdr3_nt: TGTGCCAGCAGCTCCCTCCGACTAGCGGGGGGGCGTGAGCAGTTCTTC; cdr3_aa: CASSSLRLAGGREQFF
j_call: TRBJ1-2; v_call: TRBV11-2; clone_size: NA; d_call: NA; cdr3_length: 14; cdr3_nt: TGTGCCAGCAGCCCCACGGACACAAACTATGGCTACACCTTC; cdr3_aa: CASSPTDTNYGYTF
j_call: TRBJ2-2; v_call: TRBV4-3; clone_size: NA; d_call: NA; cdr3_length: 12; cdr3_nt: TGCGCCAGCAGCCACAGGGGCGGGGAGCTGTTTTTT; cdr3_aa: CASSHRGGELFF
j_call: TRBJ2-3; v_call: TRBV6-4; clone_size: few; d_call: TRBD1; cdr3_length: 15; cdr3_nt: TGTGCCAGCACCCCCACAGGGGTCAACACAGATACGCAGTATTTT; cdr3_aa: CASTPTGVNTDTQYF
j_call: TRBJ2-7; v_call: TRBV11-3; clone_size: NA; d_call: TRBD1; cdr3_length: 16; cdr3_nt: TGTGCCAGCAGCTTTAATGGACAGGGTTCGGTGTACGAGCAGTACTTC; cdr3_aa: CASSFNGQGSVYEQYF